This TCR beta chain was captured by sequencing in a study of control samples from healthy donors and cancer patients. CDR1 and CDR2 from the germline V gene are LGHNA and YNFKEQ. This CDR3 has 15 amino acids. V was cut by 3 bases and J by 14 bases, with 23 bases left in between. The data were produced by immunoSEQ multiplex PCR, yet TCRdb's version contains in-frame clones alone and is incomplete. The data show roughly 170,000 clones, 85% to 90% seen once. The receptor was isolated from a woman in her 30s in good health. The V call is TRBV4-2, the J call TRBJ2-4; the D call may be TRBD1 or TRBD2 (5 bases each). Sample: blood. CDR3 region: CASSHALRDDSLKYF. The CDR3 DNA reads TGTGCCAGCAGCCACGCCTTGAGGGACGACAGCCTGAAGTACTTC.